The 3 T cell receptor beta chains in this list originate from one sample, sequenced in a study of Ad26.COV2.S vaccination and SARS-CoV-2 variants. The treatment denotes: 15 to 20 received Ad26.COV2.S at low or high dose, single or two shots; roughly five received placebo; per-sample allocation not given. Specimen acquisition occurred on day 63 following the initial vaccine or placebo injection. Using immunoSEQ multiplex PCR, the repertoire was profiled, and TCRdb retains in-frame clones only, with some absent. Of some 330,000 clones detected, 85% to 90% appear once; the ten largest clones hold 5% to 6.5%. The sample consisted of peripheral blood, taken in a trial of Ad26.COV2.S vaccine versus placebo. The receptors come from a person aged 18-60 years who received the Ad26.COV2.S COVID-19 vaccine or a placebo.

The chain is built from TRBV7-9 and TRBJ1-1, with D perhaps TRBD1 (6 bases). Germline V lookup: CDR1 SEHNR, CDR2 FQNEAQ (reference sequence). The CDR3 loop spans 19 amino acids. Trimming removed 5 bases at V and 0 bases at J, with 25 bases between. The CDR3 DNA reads TGTGCCAGCAGCCTACTGAAGTCCAGGGGTCTCCTCCTGAACACTGAAGCTTTCTTT. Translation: CASSLLKSRGLLLNTEAFF.

The CDR3 DNA follows: TGTGCCAGCAGTTACTCAGGGCTGGACTACGAGCAGTACTTC. As protein: CASSYSGLDYEQYF. V is TRBV6-2 or TRBV6-3 and J is TRBJ2-7; D ambiguous. Germline CDR1 reads MNHEY; CDR2 reads SVGEGT. The CDR3 runs 14 residues. With 0 bases removed from V and 3 bases from J, the gap between germline ends came to 9 bases.

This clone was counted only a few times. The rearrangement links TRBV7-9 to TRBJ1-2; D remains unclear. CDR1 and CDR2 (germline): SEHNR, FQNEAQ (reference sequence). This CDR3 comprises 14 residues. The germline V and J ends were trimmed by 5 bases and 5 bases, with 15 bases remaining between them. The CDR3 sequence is CASSPLGPQYGYTF. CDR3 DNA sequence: TGTGCCAGCAGCCCGCTAGGGCCCCAATATGGCTACACCTTC.